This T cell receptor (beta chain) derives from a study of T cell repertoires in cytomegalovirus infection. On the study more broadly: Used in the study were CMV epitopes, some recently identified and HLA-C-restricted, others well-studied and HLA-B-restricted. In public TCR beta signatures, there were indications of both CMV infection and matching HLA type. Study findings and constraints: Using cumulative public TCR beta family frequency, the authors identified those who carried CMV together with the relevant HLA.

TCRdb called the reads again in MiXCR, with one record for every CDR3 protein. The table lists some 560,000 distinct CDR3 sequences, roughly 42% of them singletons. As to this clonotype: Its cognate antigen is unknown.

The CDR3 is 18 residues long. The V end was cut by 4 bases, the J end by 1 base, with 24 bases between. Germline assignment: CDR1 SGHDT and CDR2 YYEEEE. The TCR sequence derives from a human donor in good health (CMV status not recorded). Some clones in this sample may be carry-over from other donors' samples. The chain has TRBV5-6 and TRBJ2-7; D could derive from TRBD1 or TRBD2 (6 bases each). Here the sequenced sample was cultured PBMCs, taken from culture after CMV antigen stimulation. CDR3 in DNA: TGTGCCAGCAGCCGTCCCCCGGGGGCTCTCATTAATTCCTACGAGCAGTACTTC. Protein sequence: CASSRPPGALINSYEQYF.